This T cell receptor (beta chain) was recovered during a study of beta chain features in type 1 diabetes. V shed 5 bases, J shed 1 base, and the junction held 4 bases outside the gene matches. This CDR3 is 14 amino acids long. Germline V gene lookup returns CDR1 MNHNS and CDR2 SASEGT. Every bit of the isolated RNA underwent reverse transcription, so sequencing read expressed TCRB transcripts. Some clones are missing from TCRdb's copy, which holds only in-frame ones; the method was immunoSEQ multiplex PCR. The sample comprises approximately 380,000 clones, around 16% of which are singletons, and about 0.019% rests with the top ten. This clone has more than one count but fewer than ten.

The V call is TRBV6-1, the J call TRBJ1-1; 7 bases agree with TRBD1. The clonotype originates from a woman aged 18-29 years in good health. Sample: naive CD4+ T cells from blood. The CDR3, as DNA: TGTGCCAGCAGTTTAGGGGGCCCGAACACTGAAGCTTTCTTT. As protein: CASSLGGPNTEAFF.